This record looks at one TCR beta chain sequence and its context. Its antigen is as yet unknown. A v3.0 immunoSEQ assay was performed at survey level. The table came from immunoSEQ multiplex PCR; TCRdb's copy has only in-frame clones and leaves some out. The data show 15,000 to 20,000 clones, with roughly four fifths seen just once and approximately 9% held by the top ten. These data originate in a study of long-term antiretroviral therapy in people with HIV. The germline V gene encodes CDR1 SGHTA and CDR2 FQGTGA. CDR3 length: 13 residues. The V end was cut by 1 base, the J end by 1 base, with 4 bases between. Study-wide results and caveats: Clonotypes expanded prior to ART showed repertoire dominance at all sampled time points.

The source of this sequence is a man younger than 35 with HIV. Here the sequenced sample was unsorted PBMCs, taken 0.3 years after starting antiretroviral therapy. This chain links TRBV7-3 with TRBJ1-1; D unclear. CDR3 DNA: TGTGCCAGCAGCTTAAGCCAGAACACTGAAGCTTTCTTT. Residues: CASSLSQNTEAFF.